This is a list of T cell receptor beta chains from one sample in a study of vaccination effects on CD4 cells after COVID-19. Profiling relied on immunoSEQ multiplex PCR, and the TCRdb table lists in-frame clones only, not all of them. The sample lists under 30,000 clones, about 74% seen once, with 15% to 20% in the top ten. Their specific antigens are unknown. The material was CD4+ T cells from PBMCs cultured with HCoV-OC43 spike peptides, obtained after COVID-19 vaccination. These receptors were obtained from a human donor who received a COVID-19 vaccine. Each CDR3 is given with its conserved first and last residue. Fields, in order: V gene, CDR3 length, D gene, J gene, clone size, CDR3 DNA, CDR3 protein. The D gene is left open where the match is weak. A clone size is listed for some rows: how often the clone was seen (once, few, many), or a class if it is expanded.

TRBV25-1	11	-	TRBJ1-1	-	TGTGCCAGCAGTTTGTACACTGAAGCTTTCTTT	CASSLYTEAFF
TRBV7-8	13	-	TRBJ2-7	once	TGTGCCAGCAGCGCGACTGTTAAGGGCGAGCAGTACTTC	CASSATVKGEQYF
TRBV6-5	15	TRBD2	TRBJ2-3	-	TGTGCCAGCACTAGCGGACTAGCCTGGGAAGATACGCAGTATTTT	CASTSGLAWEDTQYF
TRBV19	14	TRBD1	TRBJ2-2	few	TGTGCCAGTAGGAGGGACAGGGATTTCGGGGAGCTGTTTTTT	CASRRDRDFGELFF
TRBV3-1/TRBV3-2	15	-	TRBJ2-7	-	TGTGCCAGCAGCCAAGCTGGAGGGCTAAGTTACGAGCAGTACTTC	CASSQAGGLSYEQYF
TRBV27	15	-	TRBJ2-1	-	TGTGCCAGCAGTTTAGAAGGGAGCTCCTACAATGAGCAGTTCTTC	CASSLEGSSYNEQFF
TRBV6-5	16	TRBD1	TRBJ1-2	-	TGTGCCAGCAGTTACAGATCCGGGACAGGGGGGAAGGGCTACACCTTC	CASSYRSGTGGKGYTF
TRBV7-8	14	-	TRBJ1-2	-	TGTGCCAGCAGCTTACAGCCGGACCTATATGGCTACACCTTC	CASSLQPDLYGYTF
TRBV20-1	11	-	TRBJ2-7	-	TGCAGTGCAACGACAGAGCCCGAGCAGTACTTC	CSATTEPEQYF
TRBV21-1	14	-	TRBJ1-6	-	TGTGCCAGCAGCAACGGGACAGGGAATTCACCCCTCCACTTT	CASSNGTGNSPLHF
TRBV2	16	TRBD2	TRBJ2-5	-	TGTGCCAGCCGTAATGGTCTTGGGACTAGCGAAGAGACCCAGTACTTC	CASRNGLGTSEETQYF
TRBV12-5	16	TRBD2	TRBJ2-3	-	TGTGCTAGTGGTCCTCGGACTAGCGGGAGAGGGGATACGCAGTATTTT	CASGPRTSGRGDTQYF
TRBV25-1	16	TRBD1	TRBJ1-1	few	TGTGCCAGCAGTGAATCCCCGGGACAGGGGTTTTCTGAAGCTTTCTTT	CASSESPGQGFSEAFF
TRBV10-3	15	TRBD1	TRBJ1-5	-	TGTGCCATCAGTGAGTTTACAGGGGGCTATCAGCCCCAGCATTTT	CAISEFTGGYQPQHF
TRBV18	12	-	TRBJ2-2	-	TGTGCCAGCTCACCCCTGGCAGGGGAGCTGTTTTTT	CASSPLAGELFF
TRBV6-5	15	-	TRBJ2-3	-	TGTGCCGCCCGGAGAGGGACCCTTAGCACAGATACGCAGTATTTT	CAARRGTLSTDTQYF
TRBV3-1/TRBV3-2	12	-	TRBJ2-2	-	TGTGCCAGCAGCCAAGGGGTCGGGGAGCTGTTTTTT	CASSQGVGELFF
TRBV3-1/TRBV3-2	14	-	TRBJ1-4	-	TGTGCCAGCAGCCAAGTCTTAAGGAATGAAAAACTGTTTTTT	CASSQVLRNEKLFF
TRBV5-1	15	-	TRBJ1-6	-	TGCGCCAGCAGCTTGGTGGGACGAGAGCTTTCACCCCTCCACTTT	CASSLVGRELSPLHF
TRBV3-1/TRBV3-2	15	-	TRBJ1-4	-	TGTGCCAGCAGCCAAGTAGGAACCTCTAATGAAAAACTGTTTTTT	CASSQVGTSNEKLFF
TRBV6-1	17	-	TRBJ2-2	-	TGTGCCAGCAGTGCCCGAGTGGGGATTTCTTTGGGCGGGGAGCTGTTTTTT	CASSARVGISLGGELFF
TRBV19	14	TRBD1	TRBJ2-7	-	TGTGCCAGTAGTAGGGACAGTAGCTCCTACGAGCAGTACTTC	CASSRDSSSYEQYF